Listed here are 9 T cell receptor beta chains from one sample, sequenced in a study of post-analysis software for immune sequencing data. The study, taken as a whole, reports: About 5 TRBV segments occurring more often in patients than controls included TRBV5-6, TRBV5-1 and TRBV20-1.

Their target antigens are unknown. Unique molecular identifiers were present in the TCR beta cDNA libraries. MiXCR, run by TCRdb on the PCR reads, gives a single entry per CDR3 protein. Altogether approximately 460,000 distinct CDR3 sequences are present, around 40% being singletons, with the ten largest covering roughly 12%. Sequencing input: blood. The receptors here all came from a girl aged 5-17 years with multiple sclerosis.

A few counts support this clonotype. The CDR3 region has the DNA TGCAGTGCTAGTCCGGGTGGCAGGATGAATGAGCAGTTCTTC. Its translation is CSASPGGRMNEQFF. The chain recombines TRBV20-1 with TRBJ2-1; D gene uncertain. The V and J ends lost 3 bases and 7 bases respectively, with 16 bases between them. In germline, CDR1 is DFQATT, CDR2 SNEGSKA (reference sequence). The CDR3 consists of 14 residues.

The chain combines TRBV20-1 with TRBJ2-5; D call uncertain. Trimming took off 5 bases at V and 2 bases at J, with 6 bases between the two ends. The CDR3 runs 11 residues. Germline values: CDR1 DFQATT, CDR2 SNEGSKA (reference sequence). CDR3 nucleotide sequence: TGCAGTGCTGACGGACAAGAGACCCAGTACTTC. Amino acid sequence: CSADGQETQYF.

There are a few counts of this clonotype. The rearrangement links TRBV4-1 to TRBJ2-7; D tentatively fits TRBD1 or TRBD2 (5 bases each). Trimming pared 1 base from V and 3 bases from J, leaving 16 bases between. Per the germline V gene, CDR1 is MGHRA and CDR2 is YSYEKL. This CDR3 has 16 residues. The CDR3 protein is CASSQGERGRSYEQYF. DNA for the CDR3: TGCGCCAGCAGCCAAGGGGAGAGGGGAAGGAGCTACGAGCAGTACTTC.

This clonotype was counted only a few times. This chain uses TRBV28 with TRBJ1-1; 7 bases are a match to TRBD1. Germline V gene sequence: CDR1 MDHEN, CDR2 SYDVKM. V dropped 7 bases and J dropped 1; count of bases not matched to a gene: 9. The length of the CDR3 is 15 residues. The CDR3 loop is CASTTPGTANTEAFF. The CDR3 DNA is TGTGCCAGCACCACCCCAGGGACAGCGAACACTGAAGCTTTCTTT.

CDR3 residues: CASSRGASGRRDIQYF. DNA for the CDR3: TGCGCCAGCAGCCGAGGAGCTAGCGGGAGGAGGGACATTCAGTACTTC. The V gene is TRBV4-3, the J gene TRBJ2-4, with TRBD2 matching over 11 bases. The trim removed 4 bases at V and 8 bases at J, leaving 10 bases unmatched. Germline assignment: CDR1 LGHNA and CDR2 YSLEER. CDR3 length: 16 residues.

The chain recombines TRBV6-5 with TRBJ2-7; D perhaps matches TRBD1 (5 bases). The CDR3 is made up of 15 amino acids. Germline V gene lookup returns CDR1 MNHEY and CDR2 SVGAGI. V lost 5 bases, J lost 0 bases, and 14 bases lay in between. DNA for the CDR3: TGTGCCAGCAGTCGAAGACAGTATCTCTCCTACGAGCAGTACTTC. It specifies CASSRRQYLSYEQYF.

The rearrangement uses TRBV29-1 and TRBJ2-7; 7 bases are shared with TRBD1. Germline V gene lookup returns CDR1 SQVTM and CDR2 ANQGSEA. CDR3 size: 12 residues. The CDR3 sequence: CRARGQIYEQYF. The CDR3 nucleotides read TGCAGAGCAAGGGGACAGATCTACGAGCAGTACTTC.

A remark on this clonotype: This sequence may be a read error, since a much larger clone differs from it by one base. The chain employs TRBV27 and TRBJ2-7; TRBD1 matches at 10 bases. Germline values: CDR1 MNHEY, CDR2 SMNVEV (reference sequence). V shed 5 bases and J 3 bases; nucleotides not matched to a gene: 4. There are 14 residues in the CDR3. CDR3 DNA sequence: TGTGCCAGCAGTCCCGGGACAGGGGTCTACGAGCAGTACTTC. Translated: CASSPGTGVYEQYF.

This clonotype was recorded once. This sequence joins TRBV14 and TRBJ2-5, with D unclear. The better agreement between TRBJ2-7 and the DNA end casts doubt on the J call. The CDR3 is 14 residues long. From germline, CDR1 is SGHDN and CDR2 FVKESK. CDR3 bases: TGTGCCAGCAGCCAAGCCTCTCCTATCTACGAGCAGTACTTC. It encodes CASSQASPIYEQYF.